This entry describes one T cell receptor (beta chain). Its matching antigen is unknown. The record originates from a study of graft-versus-host responses after intestinal transplantation. Overall study context: Anti-thymocyte globulin was used for induction in all recipients, who then took tacrolimus and steroids for approximately 3 years. The study's findings and limits: GvH clones were identified in recipient marrow, with some first appearing in ileum or blood. Elevated graft-versus-host to host-versus-graft clonal ratios in allografts were recorded for patients with graft-donor T cell macrochimerism.

Clones were sequenced by immunoSEQ multiplex PCR, and TCRdb holds only the in-frame ones, with some missing. The data hold about 110,000 clones, with 85% to 95% observed a single time. This CDR3 comprises 15 residues. J gave up 0 bases and V 0 bases, and 2 bases lay outside the gene matches. The germline V gene encodes CDR1 LGHNA and CDR2 YNFKEQ. The sequences come from unstimulated CD4+ T cells sorted from spleen or lymph node cells, collected before transplant. This receptor was identified in a human donor who was the organ donor for an intestinal transplant. The chain recombines TRBV4-2 with TRBJ2-7, with 7 nucleotides matching TRBD2. CDR3 in DNA: TGTGCCAGCAGCCAAGAGGCTAGCGGCTCCTACGAGCAGTACTTC. Its protein is CASSQEASGSYEQYF.